These 23 T cell receptor beta chains came from one sample sequenced in a study of T cell responses to AZD1222 COVID-19 vaccine (dated by TCRdb to about 2021). This specimen's time point label, per the study, means: baseline before first vaccination. The method behind the library was the immunoSEQ multiplex PCR assay. In its TCRdb copy, this immuneACCESS table keeps in-frame sequences only and misses some clones. Where compared with another copy, unresolved V genes explain less than half of these, and the others have no known cause. The sample table records 150,000 to 200,000 clones; 94% of these occur just once. The top ten constitute about 0.6% of the sample. The specimen was peripheral blood, collected on day 0 of AZD1222 vaccination. Every receptor here comes from an adult in good health.

The V and J genes are TRBV3-1 (or the pseudogene TRBV3-2) and TRBJ1-1, with D unresolved. CDR3 length: 11 residues. Germline V CDR1 and CDR2: LGHDT, YNNKEL (reference sequence). V lost 2 bases, J lost 7 bases, and 5 bases lay in between. The CDR3 loop is CASSQSSEAFF. CDR3 DNA: TGTGCCAGCAGCCAATCCAGTGAAGCTTTCTTT.

The rearrangement uses TRBV5-1 and TRBJ1-5; 7 nucleotides match TRBD1. This CDR3 comprises 14 residues. The germline V gene encodes CDR1 SGHRS and CDR2 YFSETQ. V lost 4 bases to trimming and J lost 10 bases; unmatched junction nucleotides: 11. The CDR3 region is CASSPGTASVPQHF. The CDR3 coding sequence is TGCGCCAGCAGCCCCGGGACAGCCAGCGTCCCCCAGCATTTT. The full variable domain, its missing parts supplied by reference TRBV5-1 and TRBJ1-5, is KAGVTQTPRYLIKTRGQQVTLSCSPISGHRSVSWYQQTPGQGLQFLFEYFSETQRNKGNFPGRFSGRQFSNSRSEMNVSTLELGDSALYLCASSPGTASVPQHFGDGTRLSIL.

The chain combines TRBV30 with TRBJ2-7; possible D gene TRBD2, 5 bases. CDR1 is GTSNPN and CDR2 is SVGIG in the germline V gene (reference sequence). CDR3 size: 12 residues. Trimming stripped 4 bases from V and 6 bases from J, with 13 bases between. The CDR3 region has the DNA TGTGCCTGGACCCCCGCCGAGGGCGAGCAGTACTTC. This encodes CAWTPAEGEQYF.

The chain employs TRBV6-5 and TRBJ1-2, with 7 bases matching TRBD1. The J segment lost 7 bases and the V segment lost 5 bases, leaving 13 bases of the junction unmatched. Germline CDR1 and CDR2: MNHEY and SVGAGI. The CDR3 totals 15 residues. The DNA of the CDR3 is TGTGCCAGCAGTCCCCGGACAGGTTGGGGCGGTGGCTACACCTTC. This translates into CASSPRTGWGGGYTF.

The chain combines TRBV6-5 with TRBJ1-6; 7 bases agree with TRBD1. This CDR3 spans 14 amino acids. V lost 4 bases and J lost 7; bases outside the gene matches: 4. Per the germline V gene, CDR1 is MNHEY and CDR2 is SVGAGI. The CDR3 spells CASSSDRSNSPLHF. The CDR3 coding sequence is TGTGCCAGCAGTTCGGACAGGTCCAATTCACCCCTCCACTTT.

The CDR3 coding sequence is TGTGCCAGCAGTTTAGGCCCCCGGGCAGGGACCTACGAGCAGTACTTC. Translation: CASSLGPRAGTYEQYF. The chain is built from TRBV27 and TRBJ2-7, with TRBD1 as a possible D gene (5 bases). Germline CDR1 and CDR2: MNHEY and SMNVEV (reference sequence). This CDR3 has 16 residues. V lost 2 bases and J lost 2, with 16 bases in between.

J is TRBJ2-6 and V is TRBV7-9, with 10 bases lining up with TRBD2. CDR1 and CDR2 from the germline V gene are SEHNR and FQNEAQ (reference sequence). Unmatched junction bases numbered 10, after V lost 8 bases and J lost 0 bases. This CDR3 comprises 18 residues. The CDR3 spells CASLRSSGRGSGANVLTF. DNA of the CDR3: TGTGCCAGCTTAAGATCTAGCGGGAGAGGCTCTGGGGCCAACGTCCTGACTTTC.

As regards this clone: Other DNA sequences in the same sample also yield this CDR3. V gene TRBV5-1 combines with J gene TRBJ1-5; TRBD1 might be the D (5 bases). This CDR3 is built from 14 residues. Germline CDR1 and CDR2: SGHRS and YFSETQ. Deletions cut 0 bases from V and 1 base from J, with 5 bases between. As DNA, the CDR3 is TGCGCCAGCAGCTTGGAGGGGAGCAATCAGCCCCAGCATTTT. It encodes CASSLEGSNQPQHF.

The V call is TRBV6-5, the J call TRBJ2-7, with D possibly TRBD2 on 5 matching bases. The germline gives CDR1 MNHEY, CDR2 SVGAGI. V was pared by 2 bases and J by 12 bases, with 11 bases between. CDR3 length: 11 amino acids. In nucleotides, the CDR3 is TGTGCCAGCAGTTACGGGGAGCGAACGTACTTC. Amino acids: CASSYGERTYF.

The V gene is TRBV12-3 or TRBV12-4, the J gene TRBJ1-1, with D unclear. This CDR3 is 11 amino acids long. Trimming shortened V by 1 base and J by 7 bases, and 4 bases separated the two germline ends. The CDR3 nucleotides are TGTGCCAGCAGTTTAGGAGGTGAAGCTTTCTTT. Translated: CASSLGGEAFF.

The genes are TRBV11-2 and TRBJ2-1; D gene uncertain. Germline-derived CDR1 and CDR2 are SGHAT and FQNNGV. This CDR3 spans 13 amino acids. The germline V and J ends were trimmed by 1 base and 4 bases, with 5 bases remaining between them. DNA for the CDR3: TGTGCCAGCAGCTTAGGTCCTTACAATGAGCAGTTCTTC. Protein sequence: CASSLGPYNEQFF.

The V and J genes are TRBV5-6 and TRBJ2-7; tentative D call: TRBD2 (6 bases). The CDR3 has 16 residues. The germline gives CDR1 SGHDT, CDR2 YYEEEE. Between the trimmed V and J ends, which lost 2 bases and 0 bases, there was a span of 15 bases. CDR3 region: CASSFLGGGHSYEQYF. CDR3 coding DNA: TGTGCCAGCAGCTTCCTCGGGGGTGGTCACTCCTACGAGCAGTACTTC.

This clone was recorded once. This chain joins TRBV28 and TRBJ2-3; 7 bases match TRBD2. The CDR3 is 16 amino acids. J gave up 1 base and V 6 bases, and 10 bases lay outside the gene matches. Germline V gene sequence: CDR1 MDHEN, CDR2 SYDVKM. The CDR3 DNA reads as TGTGCCAGCAGGTTTTTCAGGCGGGAGCGCACAGATACGCAGTATTTT. Encoded protein: CASRFFRRERTDTQYF.

This clone was detected a few times. The V call is TRBV28, the J call TRBJ2-3; the match to TRBD2 covers 8 bases. Germline assignment: CDR1 MDHEN and CDR2 SYDVKM. V shed 11 bases, J shed 10 bases, and the junction held 8 bases outside the gene matches. The CDR3 sequence is 11 residues long. CDR3 protein: CASQREFAQYF. In nucleotides, the CDR3 is TGTGCCTCCCAGCGGGAGTTTGCGCAGTATTTT.

This clone was picked up one time. V gene TRBV19 combines with J gene TRBJ2-1; 10 bases map to TRBD2. There are 15 residues in the CDR3. Trimming removed 5 bases from V and 3 bases from J; junction bases left unmatched: 4. Germline values: CDR1 LNHDA, CDR2 SQIVND (reference sequence). CDR3: CASSGVAGGYNEQFF. In nucleotides, the CDR3 is TGTGCCAGTAGTGGGGTAGCGGGAGGCTACAATGAGCAGTTCTTC. The full variable domain, with the rest looked up from reference TRBV19 and TRBJ2-1, is DGGITQSPKYLFRKEGQNVTLSCEQNLNHDAMYWYRQDPGQGLRLIYYSQIVNDFQKGDIAEGYSVSREKKESFPLTVTSAQKNPTAFYLCASSGVAGGYNEQFFGPGTRLTVL.

The chain has TRBV3-1 (or the pseudogene TRBV3-2) and TRBJ1-1; D is unclear. Germline CDR1 LGHDT, CDR2 YNNKEL (reference sequence). V was cut by 0 bases and J by 5 bases, with 7 bases left in between. The CDR3 consists of 13 residues. CDR3 in amino acids: CASSQEARTEAFF. For the CDR3, the DNA is TGTGCCAGCAGCCAAGAGGCACGGACTGAAGCTTTCTTT.

This chain links TRBV27 with TRBJ2-1; 14 nucleotides line up with TRBD2. Germline-derived CDR1 and CDR2 are MNHEY and SMNVEV (reference sequence). CDR3 size: 15 residues. J lost 8 bases, V lost 4 bases, and 4 bases had no gene match. CDR3: CASSSGTSGSDEQFF. The CDR3 DNA sequence: TGTGCCAGCAGTTCGGGGACTAGCGGGAGCGATGAGCAGTTCTTC.

The rearrangement links TRBV5-8 to TRBJ2-3; D gene ambiguous. The CDR3 is 15 residues long. V lost 1 base to trimming and J lost 1 base, with 10 bases between them. Germline V gives CDR1 SGHTS, CDR2 YDEGEE. The CDR3 region has the DNA TGTGCCAGCAGCTTGCAAAGCGCCGGCACAGATACGCAGTATTTT. Protein product: CASSLQSAGTDTQYF.

The chain employs TRBV6-5 and TRBJ1-2; the D is unclear. The CDR3 totals 11 residues. The germline gives CDR1 MNHEY, CDR2 SVGAGI. Trimming pared 6 bases from V and 4 bases from J, leaving 6 bases between. CDR3 sequence (DNA): TGTGCCAGCAGCCCCTCCTATGGCTACACCTTC. It codes for CASSPSYGYTF.

This chain joins TRBV3-1 (or the pseudogene TRBV3-2) and TRBJ2-3; TRBD1 matches 10 bases. Germline values: CDR1 LGHDT, CDR2 YNNKEL (reference sequence). This CDR3 has 16 residues. The ends lost 4 bases at V and 7 bases at J; junction bases unmatched: 11. CDR3 DNA: TGTGCCAGCAGCCCCAGACAGGGGGCCTTGATACATACGCAGTATTTT. This translates into CASSPRQGALIHTQYF.

This chain links TRBV5-1 with TRBJ2-7; D possibly corresponds to TRBD1 (5 bases). V dropped 6 bases and J dropped 0 bases, with 13 bases sitting between them. The CDR3 consists of 14 residues. Germline CDR1 reads SGHRS; CDR2 reads YFSETQ. CDR3 DNA: TGCGCCAGCACCCGATCAGGGTCCTCCTACGAGCAGTACTTC. Translated: CASTRSGSSYEQYF.

The J gene is TRBJ1-5, the V gene TRBV7-8, with unresolved D. Germline V lookup: CDR1 SGHVS, CDR2 FQNEAQ. Trimming stripped 1 base from V and 7 bases from J, with 8 bases between. The CDR3 is made up of 13 amino acids. The CDR3 DNA follows: TGTGCCAGCAGCTTAGTGGAGGACCAGCCCCAGCATTTT. Encoded protein: CASSLVEDQPQHF.

The chain has TRBV20-1 and TRBJ2-1, with D possibly matching TRBD2 (5 bases). V dropped 3 bases and J dropped 0 bases, with 6 bases sitting between them. The V gene's germline CDR1 is DFQATT and CDR2 SNEGSKA (reference sequence). The CDR3 runs to 13 residues. CDR3 in amino acids: CSASGSSYNEQFF. In DNA, the CDR3 is TGCAGTGCTAGTGGGAGCTCCTACAATGAGCAGTTCTTC.